The T cell receptor beta chain under discussion was sequenced for a study of T cell changes during pregnancy in multiple sclerosis. This CDR3 spans 16 amino acids. Germline V lookup: CDR1 SGHNT, CDR2 YYREEE (reference sequence). The V end was cut by 4 bases, the J end by 3 bases, with 16 bases between. Data came from immunoSEQ multiplex PCR; TCRdb stores just in-frame clones and leaves some out. Counted here are about 77,000 clones, 70% to 90% occurring once; the ten biggest clones make up 1.5% to 2%. The receptor was isolated from a female donor with multiple sclerosis, enrolled in a pregnancy study. This sample comprised peripheral blood, obtained before pregnancy. V and J are TRBV5-4 and TRBJ1-4; D not certain. The CDR3 bases are TGTGCCAGCAGCCTCCTTATGGGAGGGTCTAATGAAAAACTGTTTTTT. Translating gives CASSLLMGGSNEKLFF.